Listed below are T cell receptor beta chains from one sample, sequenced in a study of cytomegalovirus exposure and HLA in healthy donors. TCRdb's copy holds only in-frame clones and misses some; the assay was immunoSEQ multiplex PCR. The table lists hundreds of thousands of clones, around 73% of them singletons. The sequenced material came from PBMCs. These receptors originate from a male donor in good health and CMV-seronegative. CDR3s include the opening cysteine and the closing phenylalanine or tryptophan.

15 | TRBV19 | CASSPGDLPGNTIYF
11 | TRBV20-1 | CAGLIYNEQFF
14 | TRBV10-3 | CAINSGTGYNEQFF
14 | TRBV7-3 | CASSLQGRGTEAFF
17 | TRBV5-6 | CASSYQGTSGSTDTQYF
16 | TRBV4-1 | CASSQGGTRLNTEAFF
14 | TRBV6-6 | CASSTTTGGDEQYF
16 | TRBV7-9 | CSSSVQGWAYNYGYTF
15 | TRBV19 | CASSPGGIMGAEQYF
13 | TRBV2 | CASSGDREETQYF
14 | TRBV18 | CASSPSGGGTEAFF
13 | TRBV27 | CASSPQGYDEAFF
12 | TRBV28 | CASSLTTYEQYF
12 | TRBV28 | CASTRLGDTQYF
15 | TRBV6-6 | CASRGLRGPTDTQYF
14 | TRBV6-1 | CASGSSGNTDTQYF
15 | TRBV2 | CASRLQGPPADTQYF
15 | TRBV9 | CASSPEGTGWTEAFF
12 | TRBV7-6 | CASSYGGTEAFF
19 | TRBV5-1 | CASSFSLAGATESTDTQYF
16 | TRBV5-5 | CASSLGLAGIIETQYF
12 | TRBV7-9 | CASSLGGMSAFF
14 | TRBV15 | CATQTGESYNEQFF
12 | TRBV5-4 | CASSLPQETQYF
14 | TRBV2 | CASSGQGLSQPQHF
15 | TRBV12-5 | CASCTGGSSTDTQYF
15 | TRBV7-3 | CASSLAGGVPDTQYF
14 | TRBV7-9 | CASSSQDSNQPQHF
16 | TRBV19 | CASSIGTSGRDGELFF
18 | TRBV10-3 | CAISGGSGSSGSYNEQFF
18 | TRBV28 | CASSLTGPRIASNQPQHF
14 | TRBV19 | CASRVTAVGGELFF
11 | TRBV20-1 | CSAGLNYEQFF
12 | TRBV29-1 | CSVGDYNQPQHF
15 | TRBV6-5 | CASSYVSGRNTEQFF
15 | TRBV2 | CASSGVFSSTDTQYF
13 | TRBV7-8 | CASSLLEGSEQFF
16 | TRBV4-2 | CASSQTTSGSRETQYF
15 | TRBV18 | CASSPGQHSNQPQHF
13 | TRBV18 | CASSLDRDYGYTF
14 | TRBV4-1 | CASSPGQLTDTQYF
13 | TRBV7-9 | CASSLTGDYGYTF
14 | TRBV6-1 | CACFKQKAAYEQYF
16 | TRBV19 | CASSFNPPGLADEQFF